The 16 T cell receptor beta chains listed next were all sequenced from one sample in a study of T cell changes during pregnancy in multiple sclerosis. Only in-frame clones appear in the TCRdb table, and some are missing; sequencing was by immunoSEQ multiplex PCR. This sample yields 28,000 or so clones, of which 88% are seen a single time; roughly 8% belongs to the top ten. This specimen was CD8+ T cells from peripheral blood mononuclear cells, taken in the second trimester of pregnancy. These receptors all stem from a female donor with multiple sclerosis, enrolled in a pregnancy study.

The V and J genes are TRBV6-1 and TRBJ2-5, with D uncertain. This CDR3 spans 13 amino acids. Germline assignment: CDR1 MNHNS and CDR2 SASEGT. V lost 1 base to trimming and J lost 7 bases, with 10 bases between them. The CDR3 DNA reads as TGTGCCAGCAGTGAAGGGGCGAAATGGACCCAGTACTTC. It is translated as CASSEGAKWTQYF.

This clone is a singleton in its sample. The chain uses TRBV27 and TRBJ2-3; no definite D call. This CDR3 has 15 residues. CDR1 and CDR2 from the germline V gene are MNHEY and SMNVEV (reference sequence). Trimming took off 6 bases at V and 0 bases at J, with 13 bases between the two ends. The CDR3 is CASRILRTSTDTQYF. As DNA, the CDR3 is TGTGCCAGCAGGATACTTCGAACCAGCACAGATACGCAGTATTTT.

J is TRBJ2-3 and V is TRBV9, with 9 bases lining up with TRBD1. The germline V gene has CDR1 SGDLS and CDR2 YYNGEE. This CDR3 is built from 12 residues. J was trimmed by 14 bases and V by 2 bases; bases with no gene match: 6. CDR3 sequence (DNA): TGTGCCAGCAGCGTTGGGAGGGACAGGGTGTATTTT. Encoded protein: CASSVGRDRVYF.

The chain is built from TRBV6-5 and TRBJ2-7; 10 nucleotides align to TRBD1. CDR1 MNHEY and CDR2 SVGAGI come from the germline V gene. This CDR3 comprises 15 residues. The V and J ends lost 4 bases and 3 bases, in that order; junction bases with no gene match: 6. CDR3 region: CASSSPRTGGYEQYF. CDR3 DNA sequence: TGTGCCAGCAGTTCCCCCAGGACAGGGGGCTACGAGCAGTACTTC.

As concerns this clone: This CDR3 is missing its conserved last phenylalanine or tryptophan, likely due to a read error. This chain uses TRBV20-1 with TRBJ1-1; TRBD1 matches at 8 bases. V was pared by 0 bases and J by 11 bases, with 2 bases of the junction left unmatched. Looked up from germline, CDR1 is DFQATT and CDR2 is SNEGSKA (reference sequence). The CDR3 contains 11 residues. The CDR3 DNA sequence: TGCAGTGCTAGAGAGGACAGGGTCGCTTTCCTT. Protein product: CSAREDRVAFL.

This chain links TRBV5-4 with TRBJ2-5; D uncertain. CDR1 is SGHNT and CDR2 is YYREEE in the germline V gene (reference sequence). The V gene lost 7 bases and the J gene lost 2 bases, with 15 bases spanning the gap. The CDR3 spans 14 residues. The CDR3 DNA reads TGTGCCAGCTCCGAGGTAGCATTTCAAGAGACCCAGTACTTC. Protein product: CASSEVAFQETQYF.

The chain has TRBV27 and TRBJ1-1; 7 bases are a match to TRBD1. Germline assignment: CDR1 MNHEY and CDR2 SMNVEV (reference sequence). After removal of 6 bases from V and 1 base from J, the junction contained 5 bases not matched to a gene. The CDR3 is 14 amino acids. In DNA form, the CDR3 reads TGTGCCAGCAGATACACAGGGGCGAACACTGAAGCTTTCTTT. This gives the protein CASRYTGANTEAFF.

The chain joins TRBV27 to TRBJ2-7; D not certain. This CDR3 region has 13 residues. The germline V and J ends were trimmed by 1 base and 7 bases, with 11 bases remaining between them. Germline V gives CDR1 MNHEY, CDR2 SMNVEV (reference sequence). CDR3: CASSLYYKTEQYF. In DNA, the CDR3 is TGTGCCAGCAGTTTATACTACAAAACAGAGCAGTACTTC.

The J gene is TRBJ2-5, the V gene TRBV4-3; 7 bases line up with TRBD1. There are 13 residues in the CDR3. V was pared by 5 bases and J by 5 bases, with 5 bases of the junction left unmatched. Germline loops: CDR1 LGHNA, CDR2 YSLEER. The CDR3: CASSFDRVETQYF. The CDR3 bases are TGCGCCAGCAGCTTCGACAGGGTTGAGACCCAGTACTTC.

The CDR3 nucleotides are TGTGCCAGCAGTGGGACTAGCGGGGGGGCAGATACGCAGTATTTT. Translated: CASSGTSGGADTQYF. The chain combines TRBV6-1 with TRBJ2-3; 15 bases align to TRBD2. Germline-derived CDR1 and CDR2 are MNHNS and SASEGT. V was clipped by 4 bases and J by 4 bases; unmatched bases: 0. CDR3 size: 15 residues.

The chain uses TRBV9 and TRBJ2-7; D may be TRBD2 (6 bases). Deletions cut 3 bases from V and 3 bases from J, with 13 bases between. Germline V lookup: CDR1 SGDLS, CDR2 YYNGEE. The CDR3 is made up of 14 amino acids. CDR3 amino acids: CASSGGETGYEQYF. In DNA form, the CDR3 reads TGTGCCAGCAGCGGGGGGGAGACGGGCTACGAGCAGTACTTC.

V and J are TRBV27 and TRBJ1-6, with 9 bases fitting TRBD1. The germline V gene has CDR1 MNHEY and CDR2 SMNVEV (reference sequence). The CDR3 sequence is 14 residues long. Unmatched junction bases numbered 4, after V lost 6 bases and J lost 7 bases. The CDR3 DNA follows: TGTGCCAGCAGCCTACAGGGGGCCAATTCACCCCTCCACTTT. Protein: CASSLQGANSPLHF.

The DNA for the CDR3 is TGTGCCTGGGACGACAGGGGGTCACCCCTCCACTTT. Its translation is CAWDDRGSPLHF. V usage is TRBV30 and J usage is TRBJ1-6; TRBD1 matches at 9 bases. CDR3 length equals 12 residues. V was clipped by 5 bases and J by 10 bases; unmatched bases: 3. Per the germline V gene, CDR1 is GTSNPN and CDR2 is SVGIG (reference sequence).

This chain links TRBV6-5 with TRBJ1-2; TRBD1 matches at 7 bases. The CDR3 has 16 residues. V was pared by 0 bases and J by 7 bases, with 11 bases of the junction left unmatched. CDR1 and CDR2 from the germline V gene are MNHEY and SVGAGI. CDR3 bases: TGTGCCAGCAGTTACTCGATAGGGGGCGCAAGGGTTGGCTACACCTTC. Translating it yields CASSYSIGGARVGYTF.

V usage is TRBV27 and J usage is TRBJ1-1; D is ambiguous. This CDR3 has 13 residues. CDR1 and CDR2 (germline): MNHEY, SMNVEV (reference sequence). Trimming removed 2 bases from V and 5 bases from J, with 9 bases in between. The DNA for the CDR3 is TGTGCCAGCAGTTTACCGGGGTTTACTGAAGCTTTCTTT. Protein sequence: CASSLPGFTEAFF.

V usage is TRBV28 and J usage is TRBJ2-7, with 8 bases matching TRBD2. The germline V gene has CDR1 MDHEN and CDR2 SYDVKM. The J segment lost 0 bases and the V segment lost 2 bases, leaving 9 bases of the junction unmatched. The CDR3 contains 17 residues. CDR3 sequence reads: CASSLGTSGHSSYEQYF. The CDR3 DNA reads as TGTGCCAGCAGTTTAGGTACTAGCGGTCATAGCTCCTACGAGCAGTACTTC.